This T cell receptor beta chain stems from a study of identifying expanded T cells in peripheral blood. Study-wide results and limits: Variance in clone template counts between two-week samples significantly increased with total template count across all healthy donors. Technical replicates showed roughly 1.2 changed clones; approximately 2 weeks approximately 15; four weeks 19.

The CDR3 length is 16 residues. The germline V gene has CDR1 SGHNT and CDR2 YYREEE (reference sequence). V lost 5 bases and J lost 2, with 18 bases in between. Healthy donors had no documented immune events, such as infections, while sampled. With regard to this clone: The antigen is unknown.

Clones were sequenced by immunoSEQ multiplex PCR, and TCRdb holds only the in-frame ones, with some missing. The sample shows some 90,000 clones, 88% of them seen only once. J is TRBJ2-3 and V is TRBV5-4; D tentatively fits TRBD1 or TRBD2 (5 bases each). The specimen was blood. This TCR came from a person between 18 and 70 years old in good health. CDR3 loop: CASSYARDPFTDTQYF. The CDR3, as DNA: TGTGCCAGCAGTTACGCCAGGGACCCTTTCACAGATACGCAGTATTTT.